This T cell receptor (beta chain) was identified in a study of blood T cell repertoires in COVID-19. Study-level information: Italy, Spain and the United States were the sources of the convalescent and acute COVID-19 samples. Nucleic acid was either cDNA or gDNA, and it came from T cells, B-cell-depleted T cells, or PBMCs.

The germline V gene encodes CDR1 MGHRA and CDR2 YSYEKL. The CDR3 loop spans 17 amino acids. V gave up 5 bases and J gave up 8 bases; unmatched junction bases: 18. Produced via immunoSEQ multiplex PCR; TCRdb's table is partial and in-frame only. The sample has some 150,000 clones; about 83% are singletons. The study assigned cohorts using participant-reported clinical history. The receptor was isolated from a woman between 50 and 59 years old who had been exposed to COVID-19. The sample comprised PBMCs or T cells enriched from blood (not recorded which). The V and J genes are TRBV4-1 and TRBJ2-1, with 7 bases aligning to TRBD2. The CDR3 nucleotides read TGCGCCAGCAGCGCACCTGGGGGGGGAACCCAAACGGATGAGCAGTTCTTC. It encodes CASSAPGGGTQTDEQFF.